This T cell receptor (beta chain) was captured in a study of blood T cell repertoires in COVID-19 (dated by TCRdb to the early 2020s). Study-level background: Collaborator samples came from the United States, Italy and Spain and covered acute and convalescent phases of COVID-19. The material from the prospective study consisted of cDNA or gDNA derived from T cells, B-cell-depleted T cells, or PBMCs. The dataset comprised deeply sampled blood TCRbeta repertoires from subjects exposed to, actively infected with, or recovered from COVID-19. The repertoires were made available in a free public database intended to serve as a resource for research on the immune response to SARS-CoV-2. The samples were drawn from the first 160 participants of the ongoing ImmuneRACE study and from 950 to 1,500 subjects provided by 6 global collaborators. Sample metadata almost always included a de-identified subject ID, COVID-19 status, age in years and sex. HLA class I and class II types, where available, came from metadata supplied by the sample provider rather than from assay-based typing.

What the authors observed across the whole study: How much clinical and demographic metadata was included differed by source and by participant, and the metadata was provided uncurated.

The germline V gene (reference sequence) supplies CDR1 SGHKS and CDR2 YYEKEE. Unmatched junction bases come to 23, with V trimmed by 4 bases and J by 6 bases. Its CDR3 holds 19 amino acids, cysteine through phenylalanine. Here the CDR3 DNA is all that survives: 57 bases in frame from base 1. The immunoSEQ Assay, a bias-controlled multiplex PCR, was used to amplify TCRbeta CDR3 regions from genomic DNA. The source study handled its data this way. Within the assay, amplification of reference gene primers was used to estimate how many nucleated cells each sample contained. To quantify the absolute abundance of each unique TCRbeta CDR3 rearrangement, sequence reads were collapsed and filtered. For each sample, productive Simpson clonality was calculated as the square root of Simpson's diversity index over productive rearrangements. What TCRdb holds here is the immuneACCESS table cut down to in-frame rearrangements. Part of the clones is not present; checked against another copy, under half of the missing clones reflect an unresolved V gene, and the others are unexplained. The DNA gave D and trimming, while V, J and clone size come from that table. The sample table contains over 110,000 clones; only one count was recorded for approximately 89% of them. The ten largest clonotypes hold about 28% of the sample.

Comment on this clone: Which antigen it targets is not known. The sample holds no much larger clone one base away, and base qualities are not on file.

The collaborating institutions used their own protocols to collect whole blood in K2EDTA tubes. For TCRbeta analysis, collaborators shipped samples as frozen whole blood, isolated PBMCs, or DNA extracted from either of those sample types. The sample consisted of peripheral blood. The sequence was collected from a human donor in a cohort sampled during active COVID-19. The rearranged segments are TRBV5-5 and TRBJ2-5; 8 bases in the middle match TRBD1. The CDR3 loop reads CASSTGPSPAVQGGKTQYF. The bases are TGTGCCAGCAGCACTGGGCCGTCTCCCGCGGTACAGGGGGGAAAGACCCAGTACTTC. Reference TRBV5-5 and TRBJ2-5 proteins supply the regions before and after the CDR3; the full variable domain is: DAGVTQSPTHLIKTRGQQVTLRCSPISGHKSVSWYQQVLGQGPQFIFQYYEKEERGRGNFPDRFSARQFPNYSSELNVNALLLGDSALYLCASSTGPSPAVQGGKTQYFGPGTRLLVL.